This T cell receptor (beta chain) was documented in a study of cytomegalovirus exposure and HLA in healthy donors. This clone was counted a few times. Deletions cut 3 bases from V and 7 bases from J, with 9 bases between. There are 12 residues in the CDR3. CDR1 SGHAT and CDR2 FQNNGV come from the germline V gene. The PCR made use of 60 Vbeta and 13 Jbeta primers. In the authors' workflow: A follow-up analysis tallied 70 million to 80 million unique TCR beta chains, about 11 million shared. Clones were sequenced by immunoSEQ multiplex PCR, and TCRdb holds only the in-frame ones, with some missing. That table is the source of V, J and clone size, and D and trimming were worked out from the DNA. The table lists 180,000 or so clones, roughly four fifths of them singletons.

This clonotype was sampled from a boy younger than 10 in good health and CMV-seronegative. The sample was PBMCs. The rearrangement links TRBV11-2 to TRBJ1-1; D might be TRBD1 (5 bases). The CDR3 sequence is CASSFSTDEAFF. The CDR3 DNA follows: TGTGCCAGCAGCTTCTCGACAGATGAAGCTTTCTTT.